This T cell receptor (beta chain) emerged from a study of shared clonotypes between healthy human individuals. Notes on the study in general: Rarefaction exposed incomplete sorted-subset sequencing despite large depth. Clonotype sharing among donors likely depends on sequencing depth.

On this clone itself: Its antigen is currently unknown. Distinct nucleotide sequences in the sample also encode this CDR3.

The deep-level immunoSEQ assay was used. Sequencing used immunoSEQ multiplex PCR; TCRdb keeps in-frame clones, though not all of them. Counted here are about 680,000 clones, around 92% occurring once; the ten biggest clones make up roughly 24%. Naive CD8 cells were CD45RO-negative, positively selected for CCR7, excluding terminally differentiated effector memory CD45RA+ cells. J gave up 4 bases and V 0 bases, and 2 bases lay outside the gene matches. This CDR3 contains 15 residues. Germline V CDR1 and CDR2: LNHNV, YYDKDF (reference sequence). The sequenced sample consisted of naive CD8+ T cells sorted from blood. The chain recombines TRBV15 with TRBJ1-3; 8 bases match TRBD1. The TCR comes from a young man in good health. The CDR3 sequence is CATSRDRGRGNTIYF. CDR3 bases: TGTGCCACCAGCAGAGACAGGGGGCGAGGAAACACCATATATTTT. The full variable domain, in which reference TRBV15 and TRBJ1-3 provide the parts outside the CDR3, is DAMVIQNPRYQVTQFGKPVTLSCSQTLNHNVMYWYQQKSSQAPKLLFHYYDKDFNNEADTPDNFQSRRPNTSFCFLDIRSPGLGDTAMYLCATSRDRGRGNTIYFGEGSWLTVV.